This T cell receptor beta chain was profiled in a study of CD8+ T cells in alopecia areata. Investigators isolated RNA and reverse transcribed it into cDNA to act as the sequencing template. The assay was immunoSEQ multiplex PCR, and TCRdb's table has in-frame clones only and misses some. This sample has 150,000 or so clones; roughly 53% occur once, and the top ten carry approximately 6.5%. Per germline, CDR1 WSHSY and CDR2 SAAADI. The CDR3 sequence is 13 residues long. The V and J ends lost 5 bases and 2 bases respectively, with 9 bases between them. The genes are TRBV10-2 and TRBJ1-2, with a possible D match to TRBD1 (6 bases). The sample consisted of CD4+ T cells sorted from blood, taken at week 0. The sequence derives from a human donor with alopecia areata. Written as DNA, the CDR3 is TGCGCCAGCAGTCCCGGACAGAACTATGGCTACACCTTC. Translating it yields CASSPGQNYGYTF.